The TCR beta chain described here comes from a study of blood T cell repertoires in COVID-19. In the study overall: T cells, B-cell-depleted T cells, or PBMCs supplied cDNA or gDNA.

Participant age was about 18 to 95 years, and participants resided in 25 or so US areas. Source study methods: Reference gene primer amplification gave nucleated cell count estimates. Sequenced by immunoSEQ multiplex PCR; TCRdb stores in-frame clones only, minus some. V and J calls and clone size follow that table, whereas D and trimming were derived from the DNA. The data contain 210,000 or so clones, 75% to 85% of them singletons. Material for sequencing was PBMCs or T cells enriched from blood (not recorded which). The TCR comes from a man aged 30 to 45 with acute COVID-19.

The CDR3 spells CASSGQGARTEAFF. The DNA of the CDR3 is TGCGCCAGCAGCGGACAGGGGGCGAGGACTGAAGCTTTCTTT. The chain links TRBV5-1 to TRBJ1-1; TRBD1 matches at 11 bases. Germline V CDR1 and CDR2: SGHRS, YFSETQ. With 4 bases clipped from V and 5 bases from J, the junction kept 4 bases outside the gene matches. This CDR3 is 14 amino acids long.